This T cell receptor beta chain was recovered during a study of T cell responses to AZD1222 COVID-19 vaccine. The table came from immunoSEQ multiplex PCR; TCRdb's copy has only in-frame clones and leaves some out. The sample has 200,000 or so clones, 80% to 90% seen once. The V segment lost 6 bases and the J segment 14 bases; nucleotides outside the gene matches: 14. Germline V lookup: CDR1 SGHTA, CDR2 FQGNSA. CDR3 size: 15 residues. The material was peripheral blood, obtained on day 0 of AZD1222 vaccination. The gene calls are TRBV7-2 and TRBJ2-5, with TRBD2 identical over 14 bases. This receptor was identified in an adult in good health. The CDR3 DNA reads TGTGCCAGCAGGGGCAGGACTAGCGGGGGGACCGCAGCATACTTC. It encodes CASRGRTSGGTAAYF. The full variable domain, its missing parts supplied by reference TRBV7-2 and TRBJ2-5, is GAGVSQSPSNKVTEKGKDVELRCDPISGHTALYWYRQSLGQGLEFLIYFQGNSAPDKSGLPSDRFSAERTGGSVSTLTIQRTQQEDSAVYLCASRGRTSGGTAAYFGPGTRLLVL.